This T cell receptor beta chain was recorded in a study of cytomegalovirus exposure and HLA in healthy donors. At the level of the study: Most donors, 70% to 85% of several hundred genotyped, fell in the Caucasian-associated ancestry cluster.

Whole-study results and caveats: Cytomegalovirus status, reportedly, was diagnosed with high specificity and sensitivity by the classifier. A later analysis linked roughly 17,000 TCR beta sequences to HLA alleles at 0.05 false discovery rate.

The CDR3 covers 14 residues. Germline values: CDR1 KGHSH, CDR2 LQKENI. J lost 3 bases, V lost 8 bases, and 4 bases had no gene match. This clone came up once. As yet, its antigen is unknown. Researchers ran the PCR with 60 Vbeta and 13 Jbeta primers. Repertoires were generated with immunoSEQ multiplex PCR, while TCRdb's copy carries only in-frame clones and drops some. Of under 200,000 clones listed, roughly 78% are singletons. Healthy donors of bone marrow made up the group. The TCR was taken from a middle-aged woman in good health and CMV-seronegative. The chain links TRBV18 to TRBJ2-2; 9 bases align to TRBD1. What was sequenced was PBMCs. This chain's CDR3 is CASTGQGYTGELFF. The CDR3 DNA follows: TGTGCCAGCACAGGACAGGGGTACACCGGGGAGCTGTTTTTT.